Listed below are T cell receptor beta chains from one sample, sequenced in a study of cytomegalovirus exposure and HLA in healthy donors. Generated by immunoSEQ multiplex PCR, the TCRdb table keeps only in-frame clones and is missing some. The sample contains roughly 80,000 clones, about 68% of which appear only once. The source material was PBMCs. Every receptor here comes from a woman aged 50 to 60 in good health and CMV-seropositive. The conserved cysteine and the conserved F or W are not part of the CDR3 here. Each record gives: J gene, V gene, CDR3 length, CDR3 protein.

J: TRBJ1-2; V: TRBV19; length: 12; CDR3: ASQRDLANYGYT
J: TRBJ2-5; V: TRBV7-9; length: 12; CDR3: ASSRTGGWETQY
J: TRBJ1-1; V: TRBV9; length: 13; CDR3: ASSVLAGGGDEAF
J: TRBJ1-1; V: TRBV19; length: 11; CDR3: ASSTAGQIKAF
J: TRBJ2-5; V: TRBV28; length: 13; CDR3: ASSLRTRGPETQY
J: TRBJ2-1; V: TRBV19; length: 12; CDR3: ASSMTGAGNEQF
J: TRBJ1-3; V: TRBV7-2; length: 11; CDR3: ASSSNPRNTIY
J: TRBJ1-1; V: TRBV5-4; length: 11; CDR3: ASSLRGNTEAS
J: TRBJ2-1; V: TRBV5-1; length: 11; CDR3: ASRSGSFNEQF
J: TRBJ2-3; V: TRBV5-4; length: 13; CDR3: ASRAGGPSTDTQY
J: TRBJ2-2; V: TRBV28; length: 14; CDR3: ASSFSGGQDTGELF
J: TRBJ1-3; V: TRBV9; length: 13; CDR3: ASSGFREGGNTIY
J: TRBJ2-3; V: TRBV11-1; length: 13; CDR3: ASSSKWGGTDTQY
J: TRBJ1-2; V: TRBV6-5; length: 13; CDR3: ASSYGVRSNYGYT
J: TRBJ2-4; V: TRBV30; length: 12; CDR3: AWSVPGGTNIQY
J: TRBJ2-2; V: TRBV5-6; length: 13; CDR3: ASSLSREFTGELF
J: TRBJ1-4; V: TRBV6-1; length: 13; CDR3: ASTVGARGSEKLF
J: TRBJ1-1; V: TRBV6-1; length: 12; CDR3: ASRLDRVGREAF
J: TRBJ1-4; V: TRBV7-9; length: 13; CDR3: ASSLYDRRNEKLF
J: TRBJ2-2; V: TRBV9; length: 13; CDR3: ASSVGGGNTGELF
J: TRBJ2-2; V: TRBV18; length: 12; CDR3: ASSRNRDAGELF
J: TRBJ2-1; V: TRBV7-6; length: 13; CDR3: ASSLGGGSYNEQF
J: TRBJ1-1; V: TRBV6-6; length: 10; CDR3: ASSYTGGSAF
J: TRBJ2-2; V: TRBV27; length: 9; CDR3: ASRQSGELF
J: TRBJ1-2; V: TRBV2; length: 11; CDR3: ASSDRANYGYT
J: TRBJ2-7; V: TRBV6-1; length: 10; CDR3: ASRGQGHEQY
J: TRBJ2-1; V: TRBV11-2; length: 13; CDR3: ASSLAGQETNEQF
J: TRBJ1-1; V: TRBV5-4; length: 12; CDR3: ASSSEGTEAEAF
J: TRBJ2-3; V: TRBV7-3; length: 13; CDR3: ASRGSGTSTDTQY